Reported below is one TCR beta chain. Seattle-derived patients entered the study during active infection and were followed longitudinally. This entry is derived from a study of blood T cell repertoires in COVID-19. Overall study: Acute and convalescent COVID-19 samples came from the United States, Italy and Spain.

In the authors' methods: Reference gene primer amplification gave nucleated cell count estimates. Using immunoSEQ multiplex PCR, the repertoire was profiled, and TCRdb retains in-frame clones only, with some absent. Clone size and V and J calls were adopted from that table, with D and trimming inferred from the DNA. The top ten hold 2.1% of the sample, which has 230,000 or so clones, 90% seen once. The CDR3 loop spans 15 amino acids. The sample consisted of peripheral blood. The chain couples TRBV21-1 to TRBJ1-2; the D call in the table, TRBD1, was not verified against the DNA. TRBV21-1 is recorded as a pseudogene. The source is a woman aged 60-75 years with COVID-19, enrolled during active disease. The CDR3 DNA reads TGTGCCAGCCCGGCGGACAGTCCTATCAACTATGGCTACACCTTC. Its translation is CASPADSPINYGYTF.